This T cell receptor beta chain is drawn from a study of T-cell reconstitution after alpha-beta-depleted transplantation in children. Unique molecular identifiers were incorporated when the TCRbeta library was constructed. Via MiXCR, TCRdb re-called the PCR reads, giving one row per CDR3 protein. The sample lists about 490,000 distinct CDR3 sequences, 10% occurring once. This CDR3 is built from 15 residues. The germline V gene encodes CDR1 MNHNS and CDR2 SASEGT. Losses at the gene ends were 6 bases for V and 4 bases for J; bases not matched to a gene: 0. This clonotype was counted ten times or more. The material sequenced was PBMCs, taken before TCRalphabeta/CD19-depleted stem cell transplant. The sequence was collected from a child aged 2 to 15 with inherited bone marrow failure, due to receive a stem cell transplant. V gene TRBV6-1 combines with J gene TRBJ2-2; 15 bases are a match to TRBD2. CDR3 region: CASRGLAGGTGELFF. CDR3 in DNA: TGTGCCAGCAGGGGACTAGCGGGGGGCACCGGGGAGCTGTTTTTT.